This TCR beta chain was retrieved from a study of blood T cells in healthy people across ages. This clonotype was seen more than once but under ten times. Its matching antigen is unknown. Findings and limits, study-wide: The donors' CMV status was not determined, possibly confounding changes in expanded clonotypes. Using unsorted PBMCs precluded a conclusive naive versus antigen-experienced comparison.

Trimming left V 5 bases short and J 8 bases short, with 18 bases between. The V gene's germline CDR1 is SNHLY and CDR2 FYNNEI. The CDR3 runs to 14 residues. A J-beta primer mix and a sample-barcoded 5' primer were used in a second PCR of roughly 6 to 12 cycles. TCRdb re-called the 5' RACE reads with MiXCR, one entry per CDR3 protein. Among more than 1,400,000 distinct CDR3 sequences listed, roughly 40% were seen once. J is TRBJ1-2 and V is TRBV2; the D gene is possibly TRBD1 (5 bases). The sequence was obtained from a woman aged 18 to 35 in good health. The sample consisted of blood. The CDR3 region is CASSLGETPWGYTF. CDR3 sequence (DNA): TGTGCCAGCAGTCTAGGGGAAACCCCCTGGGGCTACACCTTC.